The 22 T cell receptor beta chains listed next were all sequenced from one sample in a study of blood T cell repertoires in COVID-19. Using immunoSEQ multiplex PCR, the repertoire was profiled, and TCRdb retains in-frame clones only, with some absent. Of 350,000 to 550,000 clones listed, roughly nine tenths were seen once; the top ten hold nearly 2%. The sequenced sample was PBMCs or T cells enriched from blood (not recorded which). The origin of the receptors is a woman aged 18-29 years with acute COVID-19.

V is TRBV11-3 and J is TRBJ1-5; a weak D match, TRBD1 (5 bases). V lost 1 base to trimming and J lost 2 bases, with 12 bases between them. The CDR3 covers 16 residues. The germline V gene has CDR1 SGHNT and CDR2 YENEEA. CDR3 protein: CASSLAGGDGNQPQHF. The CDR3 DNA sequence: TGTGCCAGCAGCTTAGCGGGAGGGGATGGCAATCAGCCCCAGCATTTT.

CDR3 sequence reads: CASSNGGLSTDTQYF. The CDR3 coding sequence is TGTGCCAGCAGCAACGGGGGGTTAAGCACAGATACGCAGTATTTT. V and J are TRBV7-9 and TRBJ2-3, with 7 bases aligning to TRBD2. Germline V gives CDR1 SEHNR, CDR2 FQNEAQ (reference sequence). The V segment lost 5 bases and the J segment 0 bases; nucleotides outside the gene matches: 5. This CDR3 contains 15 residues.

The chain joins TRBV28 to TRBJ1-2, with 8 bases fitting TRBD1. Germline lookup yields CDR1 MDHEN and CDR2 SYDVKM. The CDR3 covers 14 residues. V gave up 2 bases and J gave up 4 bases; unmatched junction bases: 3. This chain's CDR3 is CASSLAGQAYGYTF. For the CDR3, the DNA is TGTGCCAGCAGTTTAGCGGGACAGGCCTATGGCTACACCTTC.

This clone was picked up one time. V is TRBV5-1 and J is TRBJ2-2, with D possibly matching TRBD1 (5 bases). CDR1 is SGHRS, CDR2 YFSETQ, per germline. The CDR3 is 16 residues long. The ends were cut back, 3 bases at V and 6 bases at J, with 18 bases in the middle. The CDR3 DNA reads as TGCGCCAGCAGCTCAAACCCGACAGCCTCCCCCGGGGAGCTGTTTTTT. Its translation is CASSSNPTASPGELFF.

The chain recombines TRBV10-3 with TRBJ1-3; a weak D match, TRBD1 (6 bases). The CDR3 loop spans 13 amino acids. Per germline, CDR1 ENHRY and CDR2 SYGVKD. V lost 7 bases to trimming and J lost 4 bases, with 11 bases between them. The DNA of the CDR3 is TGTGCCATCAAGGATAGGGGGGGAAACACCATATATTTT. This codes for CAIKDRGGNTIYF.

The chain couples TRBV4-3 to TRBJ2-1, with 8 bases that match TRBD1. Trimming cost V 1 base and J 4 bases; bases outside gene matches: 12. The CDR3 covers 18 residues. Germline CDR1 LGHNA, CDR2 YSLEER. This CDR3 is CASSQGAGGAQGYNEQFF. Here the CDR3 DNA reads TGCGCCAGCAGCCAAGGGGCAGGGGGCGCACAGGGTTACAATGAGCAGTTCTTC.

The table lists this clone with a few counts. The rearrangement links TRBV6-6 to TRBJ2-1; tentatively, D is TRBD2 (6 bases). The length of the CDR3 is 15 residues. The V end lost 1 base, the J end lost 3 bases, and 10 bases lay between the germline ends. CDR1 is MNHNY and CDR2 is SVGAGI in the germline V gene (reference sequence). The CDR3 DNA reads TGTGCCAGCAGTTACTACGGGACTGACTACAATGAGCAGTTCTTC. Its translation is CASSYYGTDYNEQFF.

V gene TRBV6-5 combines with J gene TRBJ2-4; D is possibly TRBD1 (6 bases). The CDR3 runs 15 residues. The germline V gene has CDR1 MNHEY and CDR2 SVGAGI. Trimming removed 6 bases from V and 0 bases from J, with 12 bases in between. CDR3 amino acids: CASSLRGLAKNIQYF. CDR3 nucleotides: TGTGCCAGCAGCCTCAGGGGCTTAGCCAAAAACATTCAGTACTTC.

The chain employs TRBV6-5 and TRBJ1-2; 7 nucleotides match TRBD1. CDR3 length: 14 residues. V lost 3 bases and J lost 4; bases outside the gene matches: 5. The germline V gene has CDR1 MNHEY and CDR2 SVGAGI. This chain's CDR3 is CASSYYRDSYGYTF. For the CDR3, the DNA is TGTGCCAGCAGTTATTACCGGGACAGCTATGGCTACACCTTC.

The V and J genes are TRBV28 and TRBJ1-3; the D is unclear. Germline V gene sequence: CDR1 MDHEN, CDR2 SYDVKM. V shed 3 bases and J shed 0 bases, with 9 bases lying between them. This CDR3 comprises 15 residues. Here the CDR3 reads CASSFRVLSGNTIYF. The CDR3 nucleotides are TGTGCCAGCAGTTTCCGGGTCCTCTCTGGAAACACCATATATTTT.

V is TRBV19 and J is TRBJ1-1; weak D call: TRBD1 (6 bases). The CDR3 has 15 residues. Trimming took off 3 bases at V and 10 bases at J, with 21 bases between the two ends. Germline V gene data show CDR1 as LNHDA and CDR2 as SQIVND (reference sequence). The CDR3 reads CASSIPQGFQEVAFF. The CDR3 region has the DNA TGTGCCAGTAGTATTCCGCAGGGGTTTCAAGAAGTAGCTTTCTTT.

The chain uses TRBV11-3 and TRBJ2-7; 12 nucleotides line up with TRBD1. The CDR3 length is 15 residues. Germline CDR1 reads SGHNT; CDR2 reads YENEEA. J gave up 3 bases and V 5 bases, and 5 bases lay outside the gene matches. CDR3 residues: CASSQGQGAFYEQYF. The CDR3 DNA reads TGTGCCAGCAGCCAGGGACAGGGGGCTTTCTACGAGCAGTACTTC. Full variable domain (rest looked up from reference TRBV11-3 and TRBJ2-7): EAGVVQSPRYKIIEKKQPVAFWCNPISGHNTLYWYLQNLGQGPELLIRYENEEAVDDSQLPKDRFSAERLKGVDSTLKIQPAELGDSAVYLCASSQGQGAFYEQYFGPGTRLTVT.

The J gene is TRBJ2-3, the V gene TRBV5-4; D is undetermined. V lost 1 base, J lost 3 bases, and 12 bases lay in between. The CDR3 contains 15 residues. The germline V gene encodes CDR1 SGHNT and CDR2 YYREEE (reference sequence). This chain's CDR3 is CASSLSTLGTDTQYF. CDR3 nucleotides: TGTGCCAGCAGCTTGTCGACCCTCGGGACAGATACGCAGTATTTT.

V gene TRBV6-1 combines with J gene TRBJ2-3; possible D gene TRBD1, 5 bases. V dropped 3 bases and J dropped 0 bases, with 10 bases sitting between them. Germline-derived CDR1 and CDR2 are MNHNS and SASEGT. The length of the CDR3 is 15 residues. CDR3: CASSEGPLSTDTQYF. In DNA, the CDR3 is TGTGCCAGCAGTGAGGGGCCCCTTAGCACAGATACGCAGTATTTT.

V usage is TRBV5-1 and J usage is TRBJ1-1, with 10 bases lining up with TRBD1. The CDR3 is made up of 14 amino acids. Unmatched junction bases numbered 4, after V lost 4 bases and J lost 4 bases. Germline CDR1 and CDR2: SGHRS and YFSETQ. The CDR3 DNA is TGCGCCAGCAGCGCCGACAGGGGGCCCACTGAAGCTTTCTTT. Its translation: CASSADRGPTEAFF.

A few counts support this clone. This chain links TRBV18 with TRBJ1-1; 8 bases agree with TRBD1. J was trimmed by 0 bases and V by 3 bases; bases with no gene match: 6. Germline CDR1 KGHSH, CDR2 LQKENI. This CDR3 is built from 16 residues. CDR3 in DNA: TGTGCCAGCTCACCTAGCGGACAGGGCATGAACACTGAAGCTTTCTTT. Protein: CASSPSGQGMNTEAFF.

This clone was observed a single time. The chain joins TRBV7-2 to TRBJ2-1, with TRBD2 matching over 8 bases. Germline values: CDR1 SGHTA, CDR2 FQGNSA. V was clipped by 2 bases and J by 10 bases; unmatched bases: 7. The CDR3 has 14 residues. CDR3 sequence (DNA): TGTGCCAGCAGCTTACCCGGGACTAGTAAAGAGCAGTTCTTC. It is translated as CASSLPGTSKEQFF.

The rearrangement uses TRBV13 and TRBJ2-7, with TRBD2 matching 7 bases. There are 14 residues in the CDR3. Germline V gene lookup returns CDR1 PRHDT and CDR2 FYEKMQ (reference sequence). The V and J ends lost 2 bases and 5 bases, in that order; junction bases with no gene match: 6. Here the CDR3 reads CASSLWGRVDEQYF. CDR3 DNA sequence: TGTGCCAGCAGCTTATGGGGGAGGGTGGACGAGCAGTACTTC.

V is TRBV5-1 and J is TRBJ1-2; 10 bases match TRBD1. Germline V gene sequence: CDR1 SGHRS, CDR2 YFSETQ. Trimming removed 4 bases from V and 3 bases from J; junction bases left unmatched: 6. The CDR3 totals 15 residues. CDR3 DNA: TGCGCCAGCAGCGGGACAGGGGTGGTGGACTATGGCTACACCTTC. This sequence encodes CASSGTGVVDYGYTF.

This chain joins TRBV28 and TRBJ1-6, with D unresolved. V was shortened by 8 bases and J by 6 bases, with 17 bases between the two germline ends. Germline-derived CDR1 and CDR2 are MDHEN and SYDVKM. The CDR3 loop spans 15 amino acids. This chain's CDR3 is CASLRERGRNSPLHF. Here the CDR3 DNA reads TGTGCCAGCCTCCGGGAGCGAGGGCGTAATTCACCCCTCCACTTT.

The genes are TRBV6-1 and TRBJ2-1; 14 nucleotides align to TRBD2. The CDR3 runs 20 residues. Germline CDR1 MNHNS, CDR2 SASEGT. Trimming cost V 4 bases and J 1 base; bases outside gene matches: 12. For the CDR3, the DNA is TGTGCCAGCAGTGGACGACTAGCGGGAGGGCAAAGGAGTTCCTACAATGAGCAGTTCTTC. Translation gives CASSGRLAGGQRSSYNEQFF.

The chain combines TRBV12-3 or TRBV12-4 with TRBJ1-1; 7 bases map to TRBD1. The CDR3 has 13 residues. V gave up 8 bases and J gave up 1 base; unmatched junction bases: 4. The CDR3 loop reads CASGAGGNTEAFF. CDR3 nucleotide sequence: TGTGCCAGCGGCGCAGGGGGGAACACTGAAGCTTTCTTT.